This T cell receptor (beta chain) appears in the sequencing data of a study of T cells in Graves' hyperthyroidism and ophthalmopathy. RNA transcripts were the template for amplifying TCR beta CDR3 regions. RT-PCR in the first round (using the HTBI primer set) targeted the TCR CDR3. MiXCR, applied by TCRdb to the multiplex PCR reads, yields one record per CDR3 protein. The sample holds approximately 600,000 distinct CDR3 sequences, roughly 15% seen once. Orbital computed tomography and thyroid ultrasound, together with serum TRAb and thyroxine and clinical symptoms, were used for diagnoses. The CDR3 runs to 15 residues. V was shortened by 2 bases and J by 2 bases, with 16 bases between the two germline ends. CDR1 SQVTM and CDR2 ANQGSEA come from the germline V gene.

Sequencing was carried out using blood. The clonotype was recovered from a woman between 35 and 50 years old with Graves' ophthalmopathy. This chain links TRBV29-1 with TRBJ2-7; D is perhaps TRBD1 or TRBD2 (5 bases each). The CDR3 sequence: CSVETYRDRAYEQYF. CDR3 nucleotides: TGCAGCGTTGAAACCTACCGGGACCGAGCCTACGAGCAGTACTTC.